This entry lists 8 T cell receptor beta chains sequenced from one sample in a study of T cells in Graves' hyperthyroidism and ophthalmopathy. Template material for amplifying TCR beta CDR3 regions consisted of RNA transcripts. The HTBI primer set drove a first-round RT-PCR of the TCR CDR3. TCRdb re-called the multiplex PCR reads with MiXCR, one entry per CDR3 protein. The data show around 100,000 distinct CDR3 sequences, 40% to 50% seen once. Sequenced material: blood. The receptors were sampled from a man between 40 and 49 years old with Graves' hyperthyroidism.

The rearrangement uses TRBV4-3 and TRBJ1-4, with a possible D match to TRBD1 (5 bases). The V end lost 3 bases, the J end lost 7 bases, and 9 bases lay between the germline ends. CDR3 length equals 13 residues. Germline-derived CDR1 and CDR2 are LGHNA and YSLEER. CDR3 in amino acids: CASSHQGREKLFF. The DNA of the CDR3 is TGCGCCAGCAGCCACCAGGGTCGTGAAAAACTGTTTTTT.

The sample holds many counts of this clonotype. The chain combines TRBV11-2 with TRBJ2-3, with D possibly being TRBD2 (6 bases). This CDR3 spans 16 amino acids. CDR1 SGHAT and CDR2 FQNNGV come from the germline V gene. Trimming stripped 5 bases from V and 0 bases from J, with 15 bases between. The CDR3 DNA sequence: TGTGCCAGCAGCCAACGGCGGGGTCTTAGCACAGATACGCAGTATTTT. Amino acids: CASSQRRGLSTDTQYF.

Remarks on this clonotype: Because the CDR3 is missing its conserved closing phenylalanine or tryptophan, this is likely a read error. Because the CDR3's place on the DNA is in doubt, the DNA is left out and the CDR3 is given as listed by TCRdb. The J gene is TRBJ1-2, the V gene TRBV19; the DNA was not compared with TRBD1, the D call given in the table. The V gene's germline CDR1 is LNHDA and CDR2 SQIVND (reference sequence). The CDR3 has 9 residues if both end residues are counted. The CDR3 region is CASSAFGTG.

The chain uses TRBV6-6 and TRBJ2-7, with 8 bases fitting TRBD1. This CDR3 spans 13 amino acids. Germline V gene sequence: CDR1 MNHNY, CDR2 SVGAGI (reference sequence). The ends lost 10 bases at V and 2 bases at J; junction bases unmatched: 7. The CDR3 is CAIHRQGTYEQYF. The CDR3 bases are TGTGCCATACATCGACAGGGGACCTACGAGCAGTACTTC.

This clonotype was seen ten or more times. The chain couples TRBV12-3 or TRBV12-4 to TRBJ1-6, with 9 nucleotides matching TRBD1. CDR3 length equals 15 residues. With V trimmed by 5 bases and J by 10 bases, 9 bases remained unmatched. The CDR3 loop is CASSRRQGVGSPLHF. The DNA for the CDR3 is TGTGCCAGCAGTAGAAGACAGGGGGTAGGGTCACCCCTCCACTTT.

Many counts were recorded for this clonotype. The chain recombines TRBV5-1 with TRBJ2-4, with D unresolved. Trimming removed 0 bases at V and 5 bases at J, with 9 bases between. CDR1 and CDR2 (germline): SGHRS, YFSETQ. The CDR3 extends over 14 amino acids. The CDR3 nucleotides are TGCGCCAGCAGCTTGGGTAGGATTGAAAACATTCAGTACTTC. Translated, it gives CASSLGRIENIQYF.

V usage is TRBV15 and J usage is TRBJ2-1; 10 nucleotides agree with TRBD1. The CDR3 runs to 14 residues. Germline V gene sequence: CDR1 LNHNV, CDR2 YYDKDF (reference sequence). J was trimmed by 9 bases and V by 1 base; bases with no gene match: 3. The CDR3: CATSRATGGGEQFF. The DNA for the CDR3 is TGTGCCACCAGCAGAGCGACAGGGGGCGGTGAGCAGTTCTTC.

A single count supports this clonotype. The chain employs TRBV7-9 and TRBJ2-3, with 15 bases aligning to TRBD2. The CDR3 is 16 amino acids. Per germline, CDR1 SEHNR and CDR2 FQNEAQ (reference sequence). Trimming removed 8 bases from V and 5 bases from J; junction bases left unmatched: 8. The CDR3 sequence is CASATGTSGRLDTQYF. The CDR3 coding sequence is TGTGCCAGCGCTACCGGGACTAGCGGGAGGCTAGATACGCAGTATTTT.